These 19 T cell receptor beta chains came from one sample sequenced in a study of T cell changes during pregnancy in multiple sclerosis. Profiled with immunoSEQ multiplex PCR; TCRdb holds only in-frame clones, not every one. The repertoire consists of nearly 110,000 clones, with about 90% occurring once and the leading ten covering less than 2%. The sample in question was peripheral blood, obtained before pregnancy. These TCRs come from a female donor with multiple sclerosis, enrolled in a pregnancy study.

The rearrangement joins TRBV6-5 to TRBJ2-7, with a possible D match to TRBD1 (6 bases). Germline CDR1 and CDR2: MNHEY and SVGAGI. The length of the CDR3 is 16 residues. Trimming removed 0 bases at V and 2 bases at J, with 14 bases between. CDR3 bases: TGTGCCAGCAGTTACTCTAGGGGGACAAATGCCTACGAGCAGTACTTC. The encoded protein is CASSYSRGTNAYEQYF.

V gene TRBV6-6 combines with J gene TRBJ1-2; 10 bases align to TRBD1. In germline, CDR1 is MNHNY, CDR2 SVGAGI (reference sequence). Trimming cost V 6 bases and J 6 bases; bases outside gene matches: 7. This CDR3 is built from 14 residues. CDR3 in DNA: TGTGCCAGCAGACAAACCGGGACAGGGGATGGCTACACCTTC. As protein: CASRQTGTGDGYTF.

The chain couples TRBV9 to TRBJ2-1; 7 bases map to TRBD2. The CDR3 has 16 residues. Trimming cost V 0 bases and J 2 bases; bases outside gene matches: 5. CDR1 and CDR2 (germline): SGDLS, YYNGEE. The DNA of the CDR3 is TGTGCCAGCAGCGTAGGGTCTAGCGGTCCCTACAATGAGCAGTTCTTC. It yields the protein CASSVGSSGPYNEQFF. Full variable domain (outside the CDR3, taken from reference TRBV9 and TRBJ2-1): DSGVTQTPKHLITATGQRVTLRCSPRSGDLSVYWYQQSLDQGLQFLIQYYNGEERAKGNILERFSAQQFPDLHSELNLSSLELGDSALYFCASSVGSSGPYNEQFFGPGTRLTVL.

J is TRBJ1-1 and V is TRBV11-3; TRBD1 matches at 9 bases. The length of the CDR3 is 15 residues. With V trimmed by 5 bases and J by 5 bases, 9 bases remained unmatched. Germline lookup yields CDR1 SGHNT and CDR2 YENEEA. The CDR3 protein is CASSINRGRGTEAFF. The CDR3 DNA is TGTGCCAGCAGCATTAACAGGGGGCGGGGTACTGAAGCTTTCTTT.

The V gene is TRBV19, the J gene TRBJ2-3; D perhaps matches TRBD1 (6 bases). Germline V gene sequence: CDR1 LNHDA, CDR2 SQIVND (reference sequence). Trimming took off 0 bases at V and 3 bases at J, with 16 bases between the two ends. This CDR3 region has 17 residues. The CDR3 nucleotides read TGTGCCAGTAGTATAGAACCAGGACAGTCAAAGACAGATACGCAGTATTTT. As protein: CASSIEPGQSKTDTQYF. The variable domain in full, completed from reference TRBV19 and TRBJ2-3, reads DGGITQSPKYLFRKEGQNVTLSCEQNLNHDAMYWYRQDPGQGLRLIYYSQIVNDFQKGDIAEGYSVSREKKESFPLTVTSAQKNPTAFYLCASSIEPGQSKTDTQYFGPGTRLTVL.

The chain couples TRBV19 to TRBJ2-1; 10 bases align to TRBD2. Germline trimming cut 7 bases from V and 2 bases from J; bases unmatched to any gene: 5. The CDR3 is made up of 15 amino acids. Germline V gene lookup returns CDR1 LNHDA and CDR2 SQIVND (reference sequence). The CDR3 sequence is CASTAGGPPYNEQFF. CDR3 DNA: TGTGCCAGTACAGCGGGAGGGCCTCCCTACAATGAGCAGTTCTTC.

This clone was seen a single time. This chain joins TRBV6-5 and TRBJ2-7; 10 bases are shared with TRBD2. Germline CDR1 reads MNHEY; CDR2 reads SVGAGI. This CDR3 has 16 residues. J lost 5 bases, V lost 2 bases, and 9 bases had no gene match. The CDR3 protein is CASSYRSSGRAHEQYF. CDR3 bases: TGTGCCAGCAGTTACCGGTCTAGCGGGAGAGCTCACGAGCAGTACTTC.

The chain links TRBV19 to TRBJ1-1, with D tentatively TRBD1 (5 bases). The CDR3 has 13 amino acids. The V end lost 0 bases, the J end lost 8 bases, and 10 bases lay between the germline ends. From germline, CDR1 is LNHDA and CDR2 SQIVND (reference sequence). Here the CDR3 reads CASSIDPEGEAFF. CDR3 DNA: TGTGCCAGTAGTATAGATCCGGAGGGGGAAGCTTTCTTT.

The CDR3 DNA reads as TGCGCCAGCAGCTGGGCCACGACAGGGGTGGTCACTGAAGCTTTCTTT. Translating gives CASSWATTGVVTEAFF. The chain uses TRBV5-1 and TRBJ1-1, with 8 bases lining up with TRBD1. The CDR3 consists of 16 residues. Germline lookup yields CDR1 SGHRS and CDR2 YFSETQ. V was clipped by 3 bases and J by 4 bases; unmatched bases: 11.

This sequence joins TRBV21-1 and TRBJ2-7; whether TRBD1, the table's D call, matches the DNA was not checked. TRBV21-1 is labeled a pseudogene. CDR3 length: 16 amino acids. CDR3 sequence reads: CASSGEDRNPHYEQYF. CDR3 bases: TGTGCCAGCAGCGGAGAGGACAGGAATCCCCACTACGAGCAGTACTTC.

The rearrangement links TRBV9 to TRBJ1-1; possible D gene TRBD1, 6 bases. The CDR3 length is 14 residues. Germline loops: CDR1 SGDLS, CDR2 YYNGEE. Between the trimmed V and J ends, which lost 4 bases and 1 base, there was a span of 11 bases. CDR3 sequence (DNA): TGTGCCAGCAGCAGGGAGACAGGGAACACTGAAGCTTTCTTT. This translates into CASSRETGNTEAFF.

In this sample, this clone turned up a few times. CDR3 nucleotides: TGTGCCAGCAGTGAGGGCAGATTGTCGAATTCACCCCTCCACTTT. The encoded protein is CASSEGRLSNSPLHF. The rearrangement uses TRBV2 and TRBJ1-6; D is uncertain. The CDR3 is 15 residues long. Trimming stripped 3 bases from V and 7 bases from J, with 13 bases between. CDR1 SNHLY and CDR2 FYNNEI come from the germline V gene.

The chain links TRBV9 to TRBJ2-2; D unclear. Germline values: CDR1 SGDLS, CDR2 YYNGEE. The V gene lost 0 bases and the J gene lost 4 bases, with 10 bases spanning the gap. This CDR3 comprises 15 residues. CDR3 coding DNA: TGTGCCAGCAGCGTAGTGGGCAGCTCCACCGGGGAGCTGTTTTTT. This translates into CASSVVGSSTGELFF.

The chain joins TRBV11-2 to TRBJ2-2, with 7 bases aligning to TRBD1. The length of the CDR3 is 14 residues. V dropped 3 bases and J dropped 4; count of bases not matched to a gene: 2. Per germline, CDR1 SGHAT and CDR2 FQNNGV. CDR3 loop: CASSLDRPTGELFF. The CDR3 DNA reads TGTGCCAGCAGCTTGGACAGGCCCACCGGGGAGCTGTTTTTT.

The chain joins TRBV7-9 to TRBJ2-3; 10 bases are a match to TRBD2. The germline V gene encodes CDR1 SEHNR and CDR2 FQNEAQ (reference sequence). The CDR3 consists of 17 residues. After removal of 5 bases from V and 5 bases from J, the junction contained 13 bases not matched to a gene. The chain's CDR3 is CASSNGLAGVPEDTQYF. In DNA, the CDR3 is TGTGCCAGCAGCAATGGGCTAGCGGGGGTCCCAGAAGATACGCAGTATTTT.

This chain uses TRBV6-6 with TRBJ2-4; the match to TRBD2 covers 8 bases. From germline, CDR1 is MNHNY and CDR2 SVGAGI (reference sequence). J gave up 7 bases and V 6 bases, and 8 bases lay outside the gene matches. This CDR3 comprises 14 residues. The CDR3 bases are TGTGCCAGCAGGCAACGGGGGGGCCCTAACATTCAGTACTTC. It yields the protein CASRQRGGPNIQYF.

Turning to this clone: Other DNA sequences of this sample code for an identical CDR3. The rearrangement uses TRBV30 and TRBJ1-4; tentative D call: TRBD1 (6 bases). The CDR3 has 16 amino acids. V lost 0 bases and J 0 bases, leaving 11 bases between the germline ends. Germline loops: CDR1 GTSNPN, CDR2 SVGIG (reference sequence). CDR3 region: CAWSVSRTATNEKLFF. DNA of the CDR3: TGTGCCTGGAGTGTAAGCCGGACAGCAACTAATGAAAAACTGTTTTTT.

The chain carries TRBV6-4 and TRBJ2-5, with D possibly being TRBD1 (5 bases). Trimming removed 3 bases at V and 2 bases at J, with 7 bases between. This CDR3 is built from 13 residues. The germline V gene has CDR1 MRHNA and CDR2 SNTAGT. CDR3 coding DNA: TGTGCCAGCAGTGAGACAGCGCAAGAGACCCAGTACTTC. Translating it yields CASSETAQETQYF.

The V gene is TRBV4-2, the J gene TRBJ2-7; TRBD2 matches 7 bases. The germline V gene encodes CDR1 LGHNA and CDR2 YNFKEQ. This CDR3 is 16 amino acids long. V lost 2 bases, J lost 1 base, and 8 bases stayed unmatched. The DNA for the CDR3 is TGTGCCAGCAGCCAATCGGTGGCTAGCGGATCCTACGAGCAGTACTTC. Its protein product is CASSQSVASGSYEQYF.